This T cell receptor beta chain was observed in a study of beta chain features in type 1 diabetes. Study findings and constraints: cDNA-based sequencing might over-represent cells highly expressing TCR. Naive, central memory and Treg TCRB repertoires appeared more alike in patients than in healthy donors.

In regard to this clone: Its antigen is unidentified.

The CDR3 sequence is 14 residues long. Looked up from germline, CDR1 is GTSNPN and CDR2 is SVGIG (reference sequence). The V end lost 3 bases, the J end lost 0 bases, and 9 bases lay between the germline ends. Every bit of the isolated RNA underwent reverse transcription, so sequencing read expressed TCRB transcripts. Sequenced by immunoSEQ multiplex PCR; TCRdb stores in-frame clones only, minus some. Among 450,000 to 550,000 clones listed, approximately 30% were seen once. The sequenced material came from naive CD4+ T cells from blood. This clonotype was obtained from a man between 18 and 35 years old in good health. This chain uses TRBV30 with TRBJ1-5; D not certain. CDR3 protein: CAWRSDHSNQPQHF. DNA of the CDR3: TGTGCCTGGAGATCGGACCATAGCAATCAGCCCCAGCATTTT.